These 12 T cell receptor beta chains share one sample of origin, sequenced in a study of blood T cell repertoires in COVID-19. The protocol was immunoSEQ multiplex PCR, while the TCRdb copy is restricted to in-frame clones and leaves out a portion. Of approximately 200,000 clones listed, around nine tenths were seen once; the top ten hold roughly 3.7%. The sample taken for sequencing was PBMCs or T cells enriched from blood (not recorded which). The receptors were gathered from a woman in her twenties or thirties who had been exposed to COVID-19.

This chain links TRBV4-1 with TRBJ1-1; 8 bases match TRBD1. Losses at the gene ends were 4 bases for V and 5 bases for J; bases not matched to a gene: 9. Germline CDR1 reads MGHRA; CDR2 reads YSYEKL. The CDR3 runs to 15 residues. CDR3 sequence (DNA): TGCGCCAGCAGCCTGGACAGGGCCCCCAATACTGAAGCTTTCTTT. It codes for CASSLDRAPNTEAFF.

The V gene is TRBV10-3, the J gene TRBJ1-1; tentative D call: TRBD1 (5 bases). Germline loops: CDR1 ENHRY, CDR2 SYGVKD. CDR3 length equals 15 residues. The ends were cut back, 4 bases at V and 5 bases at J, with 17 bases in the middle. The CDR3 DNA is TGTGCCATCAGTGGTTTGGCAGGGCGCGAGACTGAAGCTTTCTTT. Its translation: CAISGLAGRETEAFF.

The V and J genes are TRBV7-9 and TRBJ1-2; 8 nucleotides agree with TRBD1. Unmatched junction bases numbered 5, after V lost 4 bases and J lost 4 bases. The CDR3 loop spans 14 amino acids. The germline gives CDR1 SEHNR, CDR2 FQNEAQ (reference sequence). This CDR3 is CASSSWTGFYGYTF. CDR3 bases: TGTGCCAGCAGCTCATGGACAGGGTTCTATGGCTACACCTTC. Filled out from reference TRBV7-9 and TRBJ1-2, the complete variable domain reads DTGVSQNPRHKITKRGQNVTFRCDPISEHNRLYWYRQTLGQGPEFLTYFQNEAQLEKSRLLSDRFSAERPKGSFSTLEIQRTEQGDSAMYLCASSSWTGFYGYTFGSGTRLTVV.

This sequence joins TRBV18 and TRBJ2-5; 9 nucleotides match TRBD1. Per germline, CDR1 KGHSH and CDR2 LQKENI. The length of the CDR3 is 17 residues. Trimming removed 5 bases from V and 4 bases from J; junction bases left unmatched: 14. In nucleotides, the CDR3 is TGTGCCAGCTCATCGCAAAGGCCCCGACAGGGGGGAGAGACCCAGTACTTC. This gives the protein CASSSQRPRQGGETQYF.

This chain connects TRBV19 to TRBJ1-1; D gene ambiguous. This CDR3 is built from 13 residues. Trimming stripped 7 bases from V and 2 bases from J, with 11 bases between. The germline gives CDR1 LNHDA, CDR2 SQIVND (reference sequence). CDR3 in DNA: TGTGCCAGTATCAATTCCAGAAACACTGAAGCTTTCTTT. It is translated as CASINSRNTEAFF.

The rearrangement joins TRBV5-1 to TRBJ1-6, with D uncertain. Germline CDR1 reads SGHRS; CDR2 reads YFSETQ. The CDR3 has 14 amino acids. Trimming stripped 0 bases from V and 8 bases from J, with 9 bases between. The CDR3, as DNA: TGCGCCAGCAGCTTGGAACTAAATCATTCACCCCTCCACTTT. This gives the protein CASSLELNHSPLHF.

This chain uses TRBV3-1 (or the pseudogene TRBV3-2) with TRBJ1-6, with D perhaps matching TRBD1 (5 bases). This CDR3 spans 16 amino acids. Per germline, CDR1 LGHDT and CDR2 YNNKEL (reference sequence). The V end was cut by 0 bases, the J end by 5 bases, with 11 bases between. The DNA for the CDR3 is TGTGCCAGCAGCCAAGAGACTGGGGCAGATAATTCACCCCTCCACTTT. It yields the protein CASSQETGADNSPLHF.

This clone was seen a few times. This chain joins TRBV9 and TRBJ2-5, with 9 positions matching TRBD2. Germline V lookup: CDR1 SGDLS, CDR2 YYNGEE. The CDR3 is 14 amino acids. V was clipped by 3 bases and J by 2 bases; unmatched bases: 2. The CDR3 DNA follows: TGTGCCAGCAGCGCGACTAGCGGTCAAGAGACCCAGTACTTC. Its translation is CASSATSGQETQYF.

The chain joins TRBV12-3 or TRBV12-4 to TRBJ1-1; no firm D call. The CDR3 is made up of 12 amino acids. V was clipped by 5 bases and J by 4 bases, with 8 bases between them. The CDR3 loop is CASSPRSTEAFF. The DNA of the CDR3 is TGTGCCAGCAGTCCGCGAAGCACTGAAGCTTTCTTT.

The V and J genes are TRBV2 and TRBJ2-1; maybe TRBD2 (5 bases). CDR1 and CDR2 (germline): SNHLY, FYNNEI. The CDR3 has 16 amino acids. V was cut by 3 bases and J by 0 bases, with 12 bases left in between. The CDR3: CASSDSGWSSYNEQFF. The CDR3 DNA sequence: TGTGCCAGCAGTGATTCGGGATGGAGCTCCTACAATGAGCAGTTCTTC.

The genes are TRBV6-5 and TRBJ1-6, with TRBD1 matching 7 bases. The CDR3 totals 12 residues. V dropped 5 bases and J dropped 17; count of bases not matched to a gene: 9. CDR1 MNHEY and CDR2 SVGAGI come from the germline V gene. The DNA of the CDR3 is TGTGCCAGCAGTCACCGACAGGGTTCGGTCCACTTT. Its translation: CASSHRQGSVHF.

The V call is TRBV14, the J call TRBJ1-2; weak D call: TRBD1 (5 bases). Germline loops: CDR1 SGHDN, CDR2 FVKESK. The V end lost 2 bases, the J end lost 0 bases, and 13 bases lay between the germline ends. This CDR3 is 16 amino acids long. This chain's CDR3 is CASSQRRWGPNYGYTF. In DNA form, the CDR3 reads TGTGCCAGCAGCCAAAGGAGATGGGGCCCTAACTATGGCTACACCTTC.